A single TCR beta chain is shown here with its context. This sample was taken from a study of blood T cell repertoires in COVID-19. Background on the study: Acute and convalescent COVID-19 specimens originated in the United States, Italy and Spain. Sources were T cells, B-cell-depleted T cells, or PBMCs; the material itself was cDNA or gDNA.

The CDR3 has 16 residues. Germline-derived CDR1 and CDR2 are SGHRS and YFSETQ. The trim removed 4 bases at V and 2 bases at J, leaving 7 bases unmatched. Sequencing used immunoSEQ multiplex PCR; TCRdb keeps in-frame clones, though not all of them. This sample has hundreds of thousands of clones, with around 87% found just once. The receptor comes from a woman aged 18-29 years with acute COVID-19. Sequenced input: PBMCs or T cells enriched from blood (not recorded which). The J gene is TRBJ2-1, the V gene TRBV5-1; TRBD2 matches at 9 bases. DNA of the CDR3: TGCGCCAGCAGCAAAAGACTAGCGGAAGCCTACAATGAGCAGTTCTTC. The encoded protein is CASSKRLAEAYNEQFF.